The 17 T cell receptor beta chains in this list originate from one sample, sequenced in a study of cytomegalovirus exposure and HLA in healthy donors. In the PCR, 60 Vbeta and 13 Jbeta primers were used. Produced via immunoSEQ multiplex PCR; TCRdb's table is partial and in-frame only. The sample lists approximately 150,000 clones, less than 10% occurring once. What was sequenced was PBMCs. The source is a male donor in good health and CMV-seronegative.

The V gene is TRBV30, the J gene TRBJ2-7; TRBD2 agrees at 12 bases. Germline loops: CDR1 GTSNPN, CDR2 SVGIG (reference sequence). The length of the CDR3 is 14 residues. J lost 0 bases, V lost 4 bases, and 1 base had no gene match. The CDR3 here is CAWTGLAGSYEQYF. The CDR3 region has the DNA TGTGCCTGGACGGGACTAGCGGGCTCCTACGAGCAGTACTTC.

This clone was picked up a small number of times. This chain uses TRBV27 with TRBJ1-3; D possibly corresponds to TRBD1 (6 bases). This CDR3 contains 14 residues. Per germline, CDR1 MNHEY and CDR2 SMNVEV (reference sequence). Trimming shortened V by 6 bases and J by 1 base, and 10 bases separated the two germline ends. The CDR3 DNA reads TGTGCCAGCAGCCTTACAGGGTCTGGAAACACCATATATTTT. This codes for CASSLTGSGNTIYF.

This clone came up a few times. The chain is built from TRBV29-1 and TRBJ1-1; 8 bases agree with TRBD1. The germline V gene has CDR1 SQVTM and CDR2 ANQGSEA. The CDR3 length is 12 residues. Losses at the gene ends were 7 bases for V and 6 bases for J; bases not matched to a gene: 7. CDR3 amino acids: CSAQGASAEAFF. In nucleotides, the CDR3 is TGCAGCGCCCAGGGGGCTTCGGCTGAAGCTTTCTTT.

This chain links TRBV5-4 with TRBJ1-1, with a tentative D call TRBD1 (6 bases). The CDR3 covers 13 residues. Germline CDR1 reads SGHNT; CDR2 reads YYREEE (reference sequence). The V end lost 2 bases, the J end lost 8 bases, and 13 bases lay between the germline ends. The CDR3 here is CASSFNRDSEAFF. In nucleotides, the CDR3 is TGTGCCAGCAGCTTCAACAGGGATTCGGAAGCTTTCTTT.

This clone was found a few times. The chain has TRBV5-4 and TRBJ1-1; the match to TRBD1 covers 8 bases. The V gene's germline CDR1 is SGHNT and CDR2 YYREEE (reference sequence). This CDR3 has 16 residues. The ends lost 4 bases at V and 0 bases at J; junction bases unmatched: 8. The CDR3 loop is CASSPGRTGMNTEAFF. CDR3 coding DNA: TGTGCCAGCAGCCCCGGACGGACAGGGATGAACACTGAAGCTTTCTTT.

This clone was detected only a few times. The V and J genes are TRBV5-5 and TRBJ2-1, with D possibly TRBD2 on 6 matching bases. Germline lookup yields CDR1 SGHKS and CDR2 YYEKEE (reference sequence). This CDR3 comprises 16 residues. The V end was cut by 0 bases, the J end by 3 bases, with 13 bases between. The CDR3 region has the DNA TGTGCCAGCAGCTTGGGAACGGGAGCTAGCTACAATGAGCAGTTCTTC. Its protein is CASSLGTGASYNEQFF.

The chain carries TRBV20-1 and TRBJ2-5; 8 bases map to TRBD1. This CDR3 is 11 amino acids long. The V gene end was trimmed by 2 bases and the J gene end by 9 bases; junction bases not matched to a gene: 2. CDR1 is DFQATT and CDR2 is SNEGSKA in the germline V gene (reference sequence). The CDR3 region is CSARPQGAQYF. CDR3 sequence (DNA): TGCAGTGCTAGACCACAGGGGGCCCAGTACTTC.

This clone was found a few times. V and J are TRBV18 and TRBJ2-1; possibly TRBD2 for D (6 bases). The CDR3 length is 14 residues. V gave up 8 bases and J gave up 3 bases, with 14 bases separating them. Germline V lookup: CDR1 KGHSH, CDR2 LQKENI. In DNA, the CDR3 is TGTGCCAGCGCTCGCGGGGCTAACTACAATGAGCAGTTCTTC. Amino acids: CASARGANYNEQFF.

The rearrangement joins TRBV7-2 to TRBJ1-1; the D gene is possibly TRBD1 (5 bases). CDR3 length: 15 residues. Trimming stripped 4 bases from V and 3 bases from J, with 15 bases between. Germline-derived CDR1 and CDR2 are SGHTA and FQGNSA. This CDR3 reads CASSSTPVGHTEAFF. The CDR3, as DNA: TGTGCCAGCAGCTCCACCCCGGTGGGGCACACTGAAGCTTTCTTT.

The rearrangement joins TRBV29-1 to TRBJ1-3; D remains unclear. CDR3 size: 16 residues. CDR1 SQVTM and CDR2 ANQGSEA come from the germline V gene. Trimming cost V 0 bases and J 1 base, with 13 bases left between them. The DNA for the CDR3 is TGCAGCGTTGAAGATCTACGGGGAAGGTCTGGAAACACCATATATTTT. Translated, it gives CSVEDLRGRSGNTIYF.

This clone occurred a few times. The J gene is TRBJ1-2, the V gene TRBV5-4; no firm D call. There are 14 residues in the CDR3. Trimming left V 2 bases short and J 1 base short, with 9 bases between. From germline, CDR1 is SGHNT and CDR2 YYREEE (reference sequence). The CDR3: CASSFGGLNYGYTF. In DNA form, the CDR3 reads TGTGCCAGCAGCTTTGGTGGACTTAACTATGGCTACACCTTC.

Concerning this clone: The conserved closing phenylalanine or tryptophan is absent in this CDR3, likely reflecting a read error. The V call is TRBV28, the J call TRBJ1-2; 8 nucleotides agree with TRBD1. There are 14 residues in the CDR3. CDR1 MDHEN and CDR2 SYDVKM come from the germline V gene. With 7 bases clipped from V and 1 base from J, the junction kept 5 bases outside the gene matches. The CDR3 sequence: CASTRTGGNYGYTL. The CDR3, as DNA: TGTGCCAGCACCAGAACAGGGGGTAACTATGGCTACACCCTC.

This clone has more than one count but fewer than ten. The rearrangement uses TRBV9 and TRBJ2-2; D remains ambiguous. Germline V gives CDR1 SGDLS, CDR2 YYNGEE. V lost 7 bases and J 0 bases, leaving 7 bases between the germline ends. CDR3 length: 13 amino acids. CDR3 bases: TGTGCCAGCTCCACACCGAACACCGGGGAGCTGTTTTTT. It translates to CASSTPNTGELFF. Based on the CDR3 plus reference TRBV9 and TRBJ2-2, the full variable domain is DSGVTQTPKHLITATGQRVTLRCSPRSGDLSVYWYQQSLDQGLQFLIQYYNGEERAKGNILERFSAQQFPDLHSELNLSSLELGDSALYFCASSTPNTGELFFGEGSRLTVL.

In DNA, the CDR3 is TGCAGCGTTCGCGACAGGGAAGGCTCACCCCTCCACTTT. This encodes CSVRDREGSPLHF. This sequence joins TRBV29-1 and TRBJ1-6; TRBD1 agrees at 7 bases. Looked up from germline, CDR1 is SQVTM and CDR2 is ANQGSEA. The CDR3 is 13 amino acids. Trimming took 5 bases from V and 10 from J; bases not matched to a gene: 8.

This clone occurred a few times. This chain connects TRBV19 to TRBJ1-5, with TRBD1 matching over 7 bases. The CDR3 is made up of 15 amino acids. V was clipped by 6 bases and J by 3 bases; unmatched bases: 8. CDR1 LNHDA and CDR2 SQIVND come from the germline V gene (reference sequence). The CDR3 DNA sequence: TGTGCCAGTAGACCAAGGCAGGGGGACAATCAGCCCCAGCATTTT. Residues: CASRPRQGDNQPQHF.

The chain uses TRBV5-1 and TRBJ2-1; 11 nucleotides match TRBD2. With 4 bases clipped from V and 0 bases from J, the junction kept 18 bases outside the gene matches. Germline V lookup: CDR1 SGHRS, CDR2 YFSETQ. The CDR3 consists of 21 residues. In DNA form, the CDR3 reads TGCGCCAGCAGCCCCGGACTAGCGGGTAGCCGTCTCCGAAGCTCCTACAATGAGCAGTTCTTC. This gives the protein CASSPGLAGSRLRSSYNEQFF.

The CDR3, as DNA: TGTGCCAGCAGTGAACGAGCAACTAATGAAAAACTGTTTTTT. Translated, it gives CASSERATNEKLFF. The V call is TRBV25-1, the J call TRBJ1-4; D gene ambiguous. Germline loops: CDR1 MGHDK, CDR2 SYGVNS. Between the trimmed V and J ends, which lost 2 bases and 0 bases, there was a span of 4 bases. The CDR3 runs 14 residues.